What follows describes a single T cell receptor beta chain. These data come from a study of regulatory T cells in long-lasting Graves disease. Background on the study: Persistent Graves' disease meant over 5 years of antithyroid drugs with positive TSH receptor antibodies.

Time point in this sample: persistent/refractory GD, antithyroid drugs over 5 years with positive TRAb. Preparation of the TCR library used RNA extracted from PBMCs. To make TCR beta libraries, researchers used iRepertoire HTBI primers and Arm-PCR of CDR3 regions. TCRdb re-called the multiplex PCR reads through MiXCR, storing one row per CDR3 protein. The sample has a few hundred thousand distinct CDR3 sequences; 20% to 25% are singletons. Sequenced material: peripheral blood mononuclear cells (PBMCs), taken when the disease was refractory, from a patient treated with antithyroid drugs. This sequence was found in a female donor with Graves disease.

CDR3 loop: CASRLSDGGGVDTQYF. For the CDR3, the DNA is TGTGCCAGCAGGCTGAGCGATGGCGGGGGGGTGGATACGCAGTATTTT. This chain uses TRBV11-2 with TRBJ2-3; 9 nucleotides agree with TRBD2. The V gene's germline CDR1 is SGHAT and CDR2 FQNNGV. The CDR3 contains 16 residues. Trimming removed 6 bases from V and 6 bases from J; junction bases left unmatched: 13.